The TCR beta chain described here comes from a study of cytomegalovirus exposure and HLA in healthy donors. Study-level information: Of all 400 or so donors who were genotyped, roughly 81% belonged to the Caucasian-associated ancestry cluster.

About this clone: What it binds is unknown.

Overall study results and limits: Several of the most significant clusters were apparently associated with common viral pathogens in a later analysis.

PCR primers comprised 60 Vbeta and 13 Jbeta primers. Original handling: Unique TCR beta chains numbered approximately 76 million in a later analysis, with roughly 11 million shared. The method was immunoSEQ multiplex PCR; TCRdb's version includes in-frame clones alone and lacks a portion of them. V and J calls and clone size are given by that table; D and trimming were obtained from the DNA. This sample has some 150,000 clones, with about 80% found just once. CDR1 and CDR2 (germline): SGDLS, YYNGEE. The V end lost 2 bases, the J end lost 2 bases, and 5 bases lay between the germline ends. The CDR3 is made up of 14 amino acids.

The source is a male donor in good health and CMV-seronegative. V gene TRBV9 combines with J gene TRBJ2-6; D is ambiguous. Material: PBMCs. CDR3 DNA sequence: TGTGCCAGCAGCGTTAATACTGGGGCCAACGTCCTGACTTTC. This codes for CASSVNTGANVLTF.